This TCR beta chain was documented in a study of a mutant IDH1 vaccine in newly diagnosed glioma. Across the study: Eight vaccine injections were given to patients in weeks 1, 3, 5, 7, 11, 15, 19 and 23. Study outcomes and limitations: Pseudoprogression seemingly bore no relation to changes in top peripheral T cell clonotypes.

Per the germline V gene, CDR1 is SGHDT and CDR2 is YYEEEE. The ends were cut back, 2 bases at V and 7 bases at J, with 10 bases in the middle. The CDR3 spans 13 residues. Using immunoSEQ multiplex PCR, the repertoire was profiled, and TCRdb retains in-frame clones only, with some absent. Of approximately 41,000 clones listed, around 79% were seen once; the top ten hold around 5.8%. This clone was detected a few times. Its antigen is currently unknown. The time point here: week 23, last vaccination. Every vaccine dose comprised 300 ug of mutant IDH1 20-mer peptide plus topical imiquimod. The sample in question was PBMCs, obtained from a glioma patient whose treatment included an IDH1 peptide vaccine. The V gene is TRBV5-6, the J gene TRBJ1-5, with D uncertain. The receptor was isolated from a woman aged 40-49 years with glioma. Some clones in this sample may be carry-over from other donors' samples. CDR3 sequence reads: CASSLLGGQPQHF. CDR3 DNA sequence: TGTGCCAGCAGCTTATTGGGAGGGCAGCCCCAGCATTTT.